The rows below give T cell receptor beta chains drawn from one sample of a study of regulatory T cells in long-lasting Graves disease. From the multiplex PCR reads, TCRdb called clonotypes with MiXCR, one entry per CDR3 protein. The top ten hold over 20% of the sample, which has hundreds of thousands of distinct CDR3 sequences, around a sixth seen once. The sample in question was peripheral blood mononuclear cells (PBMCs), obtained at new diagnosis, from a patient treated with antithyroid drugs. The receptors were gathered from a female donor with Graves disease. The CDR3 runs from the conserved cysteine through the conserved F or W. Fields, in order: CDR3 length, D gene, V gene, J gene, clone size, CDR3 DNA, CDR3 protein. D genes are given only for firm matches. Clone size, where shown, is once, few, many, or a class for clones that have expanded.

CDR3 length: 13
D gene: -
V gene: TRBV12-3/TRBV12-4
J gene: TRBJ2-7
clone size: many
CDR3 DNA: TGTGCCAGCAGTCTTACGAGGGGCCACGAGCAGTACTTC
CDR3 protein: CASSLTRGHEQYF

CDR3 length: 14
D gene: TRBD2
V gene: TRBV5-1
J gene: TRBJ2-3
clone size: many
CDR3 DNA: TGCGCCAGCAGCCGTATCGGGGGGACAGATACGCAGTATTTT
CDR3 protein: CASSRIGGTDTQYF

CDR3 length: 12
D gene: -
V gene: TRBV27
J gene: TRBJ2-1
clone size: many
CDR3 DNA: TGTGCCAGCAGTCAGGGATACGATGAGCAGTTCTTC
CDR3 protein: CASSQGYDEQFF

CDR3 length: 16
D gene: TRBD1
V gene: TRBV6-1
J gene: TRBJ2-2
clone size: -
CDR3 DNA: TGTGCCAGCAGTCCTAAGGACAGGGGGGGGACCGGGGAGCTGTTTTTT
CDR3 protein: CASSPKDRGGTGELFF

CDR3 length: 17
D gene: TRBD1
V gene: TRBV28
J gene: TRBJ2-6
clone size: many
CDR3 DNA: TGTGCCAGCCGAACCATAGGGGGCCAGGTTGGGGCCAACGTCCTGACTTTC
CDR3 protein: CASRTIGGQVGANVLTF

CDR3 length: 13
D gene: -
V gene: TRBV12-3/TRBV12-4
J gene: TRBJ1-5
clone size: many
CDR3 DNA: TGTGCCAGCAGTTTAGATTGGGTAGCGGTGATACATTTT
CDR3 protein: CASSLDWVAVIHF

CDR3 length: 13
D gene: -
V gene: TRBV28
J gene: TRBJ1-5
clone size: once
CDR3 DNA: TGTGCCAGCAGTTCGGCCAGGGTACAGCCCCAGCATTTT
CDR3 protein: CASSSARVQPQHF

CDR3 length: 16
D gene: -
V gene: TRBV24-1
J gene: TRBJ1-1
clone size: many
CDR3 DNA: TGTGCCACCTATACTTGGAAGAACTTTCTGAACACTGAAGCTTTCTTT
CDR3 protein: CATYTWKNFLNTEAFF

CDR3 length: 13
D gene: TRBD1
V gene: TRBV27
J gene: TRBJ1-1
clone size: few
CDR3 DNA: TGTGCCAGCAGTTTATTTCAGGGGGCGGAAGCTTTCTTT
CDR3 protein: CASSLFQGAEAFF

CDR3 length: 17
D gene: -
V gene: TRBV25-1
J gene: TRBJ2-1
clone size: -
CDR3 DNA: TGTGCCAGCAGTTCCGACCCCGGGTTAGGGCCCTACAATGAGCAGTTCTTC
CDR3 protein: CASSSDPGLGPYNEQFF

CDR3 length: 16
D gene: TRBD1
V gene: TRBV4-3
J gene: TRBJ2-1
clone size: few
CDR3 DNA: TGCGCCAGCAGCCAAAAGTGGACAGGGTCCCACAATGAGCAGTTCTTC
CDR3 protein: CASSQKWTGSHNEQFF

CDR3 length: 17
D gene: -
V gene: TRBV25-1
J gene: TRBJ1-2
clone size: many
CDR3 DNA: TGTGCCAGCAGTGAATCCGTTCCACGAGGGCTGAACTATGGCTACACCTTC
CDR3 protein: CASSESVPRGLNYGYTF

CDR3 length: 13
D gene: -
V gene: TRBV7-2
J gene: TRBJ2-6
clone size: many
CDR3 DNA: TGTGCCAGCAGCTTAGTGGGGGCCAACGTCCTGACTTTC
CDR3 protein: CASSLVGANVLTF

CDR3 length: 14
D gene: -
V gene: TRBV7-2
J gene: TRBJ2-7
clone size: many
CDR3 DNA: TGTGCCAGCAGCACTACAGGGGGGGTGGATGAGCAGTACTTC
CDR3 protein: CASSTTGGVDEQYF

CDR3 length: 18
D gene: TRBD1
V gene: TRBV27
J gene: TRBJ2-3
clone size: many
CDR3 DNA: TGTGCCAGCAGAGGTGGAGAGAACCAGGGGGCCTCCACAGATACGCAGTATTTT
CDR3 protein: CASRGGENQGASTDTQYF

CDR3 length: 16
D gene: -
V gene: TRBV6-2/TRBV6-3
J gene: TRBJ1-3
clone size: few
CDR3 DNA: TGTGCCAGCAGTTACCCATCTCGCGGGTCCGGAAACACCATATATTTT
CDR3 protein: CASSYPSRGSGNTIYF

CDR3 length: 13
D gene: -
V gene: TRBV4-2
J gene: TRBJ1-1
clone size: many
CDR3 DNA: TGTGCCAGCAGCCAAGAGGGAGCTGATGAAGCTTTCTTT
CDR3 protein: CASSQEGADEAFF

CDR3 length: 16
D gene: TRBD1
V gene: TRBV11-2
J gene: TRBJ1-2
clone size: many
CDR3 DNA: TGTGCCAGCAGCTCACCCCAGGGACAGCTAAGTTATGGCTACACCTTC
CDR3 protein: CASSSPQGQLSYGYTF

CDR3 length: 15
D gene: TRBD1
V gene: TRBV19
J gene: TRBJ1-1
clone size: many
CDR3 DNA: TGTGCCAGTAGTGCCGGGACAGGGGGAGGCACTGAAGCTTTCTTT
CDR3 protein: CASSAGTGGGTEAFF

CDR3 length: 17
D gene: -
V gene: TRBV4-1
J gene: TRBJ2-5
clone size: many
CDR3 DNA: TGCGCCAGCAGCCAAGTTCTGCAAGGCAGGGGACACGAGACCCAGTACTTC
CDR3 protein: CASSQVLQGRGHETQYF

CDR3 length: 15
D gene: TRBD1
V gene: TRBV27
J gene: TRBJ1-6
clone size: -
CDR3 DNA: TGTGCCAGCAGTTTTGGGGACAGGGACGATTCACCCCTCCACTTT
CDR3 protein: CASSFGDRDDSPLHF

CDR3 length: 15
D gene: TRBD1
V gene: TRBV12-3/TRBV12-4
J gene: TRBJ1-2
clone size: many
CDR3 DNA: TGTGCCAGCACCCCGGGACAGGGGTTTAACTATGGCTACACCTTC
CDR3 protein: CASTPGQGFNYGYTF

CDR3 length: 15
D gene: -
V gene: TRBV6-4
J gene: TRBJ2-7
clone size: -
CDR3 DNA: TGTGCCAGCAGCCGGGGGACTGGTCCTTCCTACGAGCAGTACTTC
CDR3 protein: CASSRGTGPSYEQYF

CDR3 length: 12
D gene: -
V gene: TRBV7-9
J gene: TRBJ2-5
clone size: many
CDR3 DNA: TGTGCCAGCAGCCAGGAGTGGGAGACCCAGTACTTC
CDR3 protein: CASSQEWETQYF

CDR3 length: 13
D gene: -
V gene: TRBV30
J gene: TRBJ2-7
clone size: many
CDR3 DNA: TGTGCCTGGAGCCCCACGGAGTTCTACGAGCAGTACTTC
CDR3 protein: CAWSPTEFYEQYF

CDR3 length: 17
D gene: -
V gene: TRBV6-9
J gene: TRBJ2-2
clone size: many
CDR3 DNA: TGCGCCACCGACTACGATACTAGTGCCAGGGTCGCCGGGGAGCTGTTTTTT
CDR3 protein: CATDYDTSARVAGELFF

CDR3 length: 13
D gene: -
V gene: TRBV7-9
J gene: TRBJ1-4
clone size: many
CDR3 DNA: TGTGCCAGCACCTACGGGACGGCTGAAAAACTGTTTTTT
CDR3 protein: CASTYGTAEKLFF